The 30 T cell receptor beta chains presented below share a single source sample, sequenced in a study of CD8+ T cells in alopecia areata. RNA, once extracted, was reverse transcribed into cDNA for use as the sequencing template. The method was immunoSEQ multiplex PCR; TCRdb's version includes in-frame clones alone and lacks a portion of them. Seen here are over 150,000 clones, just over 55% observed once, and the top ten hold about 5.3%. Sequenced material: CD8+ T cells sorted from blood. These receptors all stem from a human donor in good health.

V usage is TRBV15 and J usage is TRBJ2-3; D call uncertain. This CDR3 comprises 12 residues. Germline V gene sequence: CDR1 LNHNV, CDR2 YYDKDF (reference sequence). Trimming took 3 bases from V and 7 from J, leaving 8 bases between them. Written as DNA, the CDR3 is TGTGCCACCAGCAGGATAGGGTATACGCAGTATTTT. This gives the protein CATSRIGYTQYF.

This rearrangement joins TRBV19 to TRBJ2-7; TRBD1 might be the D (6 bases). V lost 8 bases and J 0 bases, leaving 11 bases between the germline ends. Germline loops: CDR1 LNHDA, CDR2 SQIVND (reference sequence). The CDR3 is made up of 13 amino acids. The CDR3 DNA is TGTGCCAGTGCACGGGACAACTCCTACGAGCAGTACTTC. Translating gives CASARDNSYEQYF.

This clone was detected a few times. V usage is TRBV29-1 and J usage is TRBJ2-5, with a weak D call TRBD2 (7 bases). The V gene lost 4 bases and the J gene lost 5 bases, with 14 bases spanning the gap. Germline loops: CDR1 SQVTM, CDR2 ANQGSEA. This CDR3 is built from 13 residues. The CDR3 DNA follows: TGCAGCGTTGCAGTGGGGGGGCCGGAGACCCAGTACTTC. Translation: CSVAVGGPETQYF. The full variable domain, with the rest looked up from reference TRBV29-1 and TRBJ2-5, is SAVISQKPSRDICQRGTSLTIQCQVDSQVTMMFWYRQQPGQSLTLIATANQGSEATYESGFVIDKFPISRPNLTFSTLTVSNMSPEDSSIYLCSVAVGGPETQYFGPGTRLLVL.

This clone turned up a few times. This chain connects TRBV29-1 to TRBJ2-7; D is perhaps TRBD1 (5 bases). V lost 4 bases and J lost 0, with 7 bases in between. Germline CDR1 SQVTM, CDR2 ANQGSEA. This CDR3 comprises 12 residues. CDR3 protein: CSVVDNSYEQYF. The DNA for the CDR3 is TGCAGCGTTGTGGACAACTCCTACGAGCAGTACTTC.

The V and J genes are TRBV9 and TRBJ2-1, with D hard to call. Per the germline V gene, CDR1 is SGDLS and CDR2 is YYNGEE. Trimming took off 0 bases at V and 2 bases at J, with 9 bases between the two ends. This CDR3 is built from 15 residues. CDR3: CASSVGRVAYNEQFF. Here the CDR3 DNA reads TGTGCCAGCAGCGTAGGTCGGGTCGCCTACAATGAGCAGTTCTTC.

The rearrangement joins TRBV4-1 to TRBJ2-1; D ambiguous. The CDR3 is 12 residues long. V was cut by 1 base and J by 10 bases, with 8 bases left in between. CDR1 is MGHRA, CDR2 YSYEKL, per germline. As DNA, the CDR3 is TGCGCCAGCAGCCAAGTCCAGGCAGAGCAGTTCTTC. It is translated as CASSQVQAEQFF.

V gene TRBV27 combines with J gene TRBJ2-7; D is uncertain. The V end was cut by 4 bases, the J end by 0 bases, with 7 bases between. Germline V CDR1 and CDR2: MNHEY, SMNVEV (reference sequence). The CDR3 totals 13 residues. CDR3 loop: CASSSVSSYEQYF. The CDR3 nucleotides are TGTGCCAGCAGTTCGGTGAGCTCCTACGAGCAGTACTTC.

The rearrangement links TRBV4-1 to TRBJ2-1; TRBD2 matches 7 bases. The germline V gene has CDR1 MGHRA and CDR2 YSYEKL. This CDR3 has 17 amino acids. The junction had 13 bases not matched to a gene; V was cut back by 0 bases and J by 8 bases. In nucleotides, the CDR3 is TGCGCCAGCAGCCAAGACCCCCCTAGGGGACTACTTCATGAGCAGTTCTTC. This encodes CASSQDPPRGLLHEQFF.

The rearrangement joins TRBV25-1 to TRBJ2-1; TRBD2 agrees at 12 bases. Germline loops: CDR1 MGHDK, CDR2 SYGVNS. CDR3 length: 17 amino acids. The V gene end was trimmed by 4 bases and the J gene end by 9 bases; junction bases not matched to a gene: 13. The CDR3 DNA follows: TGTGCCAGCAGTGGCCTAGCGGGGGGGTCAAAGGAGATTGAGCAGTTCTTC. Its protein product is CASSGLAGGSKEIEQFF.

V and J are TRBV7-9 and TRBJ1-1, with 7 positions matching TRBD1. From germline, CDR1 is SEHNR and CDR2 FQNEAQ (reference sequence). J gave up 9 bases and V 5 bases, and 6 bases lay outside the gene matches. This CDR3 region has 12 residues. CDR3 sequence (DNA): TGTGCCAGCAGCCCCTCGACAGGGAAAGCTTTCTTT. Translation gives CASSPSTGKAFF.

This clone was observed a few times. The genes are TRBV7-9 and TRBJ1-2; D is possibly TRBD1 (6 bases). With 5 bases removed from V and 8 bases from J, the gap between germline ends came to 18 bases. The CDR3 loop spans 14 amino acids. Germline V gene lookup returns CDR1 SEHNR and CDR2 FQNEAQ (reference sequence). This chain's CDR3 is CASSRSDRSGGYTF. The DNA for the CDR3 is TGTGCCAGCAGCAGATCCGACAGGTCAGGGGGCTACACCTTC.

This chain joins TRBV7-9 and TRBJ2-5; 7 nucleotides match TRBD1. Trimming at V came to 6 bases and at J to 0 bases, leaving 4 bases not matched to a gene. The CDR3 spans 14 residues. Per the germline V gene, CDR1 is SEHNR and CDR2 is FQNEAQ (reference sequence). CDR3 sequence reads: CASSTQGYQETQYF. The CDR3 bases are TGTGCCAGCAGTACACAGGGGTACCAAGAGACCCAGTACTTC.

This clone appeared a few times. The chain couples TRBV7-9 to TRBJ2-1, with 7 positions matching TRBD1. The CDR3 consists of 17 residues. Trimming at V came to 5 bases and at J to 1 base, leaving 11 bases not matched to a gene. Germline V gene lookup returns CDR1 SEHNR and CDR2 FQNEAQ (reference sequence). The CDR3 sequence: CASSPRRTGLSYNEQFF. In DNA, the CDR3 is TGTGCCAGCAGCCCGAGACGGACAGGTCTATCCTACAATGAGCAGTTCTTC.

This clone was recorded many times. The junction shows a germline mismatch at one end, possibly a read error. V gene TRBV10-3 combines with J gene TRBJ2-2; D unresolved. The CDR3 runs 13 residues. Per the germline V gene, CDR1 is ENHRY and CDR2 is SYGVKD. The CDR3 DNA follows: TGTGCCAGCAGTTATAGAGAAGTCGGGGAGCTGTTTTTT. Amino acid sequence: CASSYREVGELFF.

The chain recombines TRBV4-1 with TRBJ2-1, with 7 bases lining up with TRBD2. CDR1 and CDR2 from the germline V gene are MGHRA and YSYEKL. This CDR3 is built from 16 residues. The ends lost 0 bases at V and 2 bases at J; junction bases unmatched: 4. The CDR3 DNA follows: TGCGCCAGCAGCCAAGAGAGCGGGGCCACCTACAATGAGCAGTTCTTC. Translated: CASSQESGATYNEQFF.

This chain links TRBV4-1 with TRBJ2-7; D ambiguous. This CDR3 is 15 amino acids long. Germline V gene data show CDR1 as MGHRA and CDR2 as YSYEKL. Between the trimmed V and J ends, which lost 1 base and 4 bases, there was a span of 14 bases. CDR3 DNA sequence: TGCGCCAGCAGCCAAGCCTCTTCCCGGTCTTACGAGCAGTACTTC. This encodes CASSQASSRSYEQYF.

V and J are TRBV10-2 and TRBJ1-1; no firm D call. CDR1 and CDR2 from the germline V gene are WSHSY and SAAADI. The ends were cut back, 6 bases at V and 7 bases at J, with 9 bases in the middle. The CDR3 loop spans 11 amino acids. The CDR3 DNA sequence: TGCGCCAGCAGGGTGTTCGGTGAAGCTTTCTTT. Protein: CASRVFGEAFF.

Turning to this clone: Other DNA sequences in this specimen translate into the identical CDR3. The chain is built from TRBV13 and TRBJ1-1; no clear D. Between the trimmed V and J ends, which lost 4 bases and 5 bases, there was a span of 8 bases. The CDR3 is made up of 12 amino acids. CDR1 is PRHDT, CDR2 FYEKMQ, per germline (reference sequence). The CDR3 DNA reads as TGTGCCAGCAGCTCCGGCCGTACTGAAGCTTTCTTT. Its protein product is CASSSGRTEAFF.

This clone came up a few times. The chain couples TRBV6-5 to TRBJ2-3, with unresolved D. The CDR3 sequence is 15 residues long. From germline, CDR1 is MNHEY and CDR2 SVGAGI. With 0 bases removed from V and 1 base from J, the gap between germline ends came to 8 bases. CDR3 residues: CASSYSLDGTDTQYF. The CDR3 region has the DNA TGTGCCAGCAGTTACTCGCTTGACGGCACAGATACGCAGTATTTT.

The chain recombines TRBV27 with TRBJ2-4; TRBD1 matches at 7 bases. Germline assignment: CDR1 MNHEY and CDR2 SMNVEV (reference sequence). CDR3 length: 13 amino acids. Trimming cost V 4 bases and J 5 bases; bases outside gene matches: 2. The chain's CDR3 is CASSWDSENIQYF. In DNA form, the CDR3 reads TGTGCCAGCAGTTGGGACAGTGAAAACATTCAGTACTTC.

V usage is TRBV30 and J usage is TRBJ1-3, with D unresolved. The V end lost 2 bases, the J end lost 0 bases, and 14 bases lay between the germline ends. The CDR3 is 16 residues long. The germline V gene has CDR1 GTSNPN and CDR2 SVGIG (reference sequence). For the CDR3, the DNA is TGTGCCTGGAGTAGTGGGAGCGGGTACTCTGGAAACACCATATATTTT. Protein sequence: CAWSSGSGYSGNTIYF.

This chain connects TRBV29-1 to TRBJ1-1; D is uncertain. This CDR3 spans 12 amino acids. Germline values: CDR1 SQVTM, CDR2 ANQGSEA. V lost 5 bases to trimming and J lost 5 bases, with 12 bases between them. CDR3 protein: CSVCLGNTEAFF. The CDR3 bases are TGCAGCGTTTGCCTAGGGAATACTGAAGCTTTCTTT.

J is TRBJ2-7 and V is TRBV5-4; a possible D gene is TRBD2 (5 bases). V lost 0 bases and J lost 6, with 13 bases in between. The CDR3 runs to 14 residues. The germline V gene has CDR1 SGHNT and CDR2 YYREEE (reference sequence). CDR3 sequence (DNA): TGTGCCAGCAGCTTGGGAGGGCCAAAAGGCGAGCAGTACTTC. Translated, it gives CASSLGGPKGEQYF. Together with reference TRBV5-4 and TRBJ2-7, the CDR3 gives the full variable domain: ETGVTQSPTHLIKTRGQQVTLRCSSQSGHNTVSWYQQALGQGPQFIFQYYREEENGRGNFPPRFSGLQFPNYSSELNVNALELDDSALYLCASSLGGPKGEQYFGPGTRLTVT.

This clone occurred a few times. The chain uses TRBV5-4 and TRBJ1-2; D ambiguous. Per germline, CDR1 SGHNT and CDR2 YYREEE (reference sequence). V was cut by 4 bases and J by 5 bases, with 18 bases left in between. CDR3 length: 15 residues. As DNA, the CDR3 is TGTGCCAGCAGCCCATCGCGCGGGGTGGGATATGGCTACACCTTC. Translating it yields CASSPSRGVGYGYTF. The variable domain in full, with the rest retrieved from reference TRBV5-4 and TRBJ1-2, is ETGVTQSPTHLIKTRGQQVTLRCSSQSGHNTVSWYQQALGQGPQFIFQYYREEENGRGNFPPRFSGLQFPNYSSELNVNALELDDSALYLCASSPSRGVGYGYTFGSGTRLTVV.

The V call is TRBV5-1, the J call TRBJ2-1, with a possible D match to TRBD1 (5 bases). The CDR3 is 13 residues long. Germline CDR1 and CDR2: SGHRS and YFSETQ. Trimming removed 4 bases at V and 5 bases at J, with 10 bases between. In nucleotides, the CDR3 is TGCGCCAGCAGCGCGACAGACAACAATGAGCAGTTCTTC. Translated: CASSATDNNEQFF.

J is TRBJ2-1 and V is TRBV10-2, with D tentatively TRBD2 (6 bases). Per germline, CDR1 WSHSY and CDR2 SAAADI. V dropped 10 bases and J dropped 9 bases, with 16 bases sitting between them. The CDR3 is 12 residues long. In nucleotides, the CDR3 is TGCGCCACCTGGCGGGGTTCGATTGAGCAGTTCTTC. It is translated as CATWRGSIEQFF.

The chain is built from TRBV13 and TRBJ2-5; 9 bases fit TRBD1. The V and J ends lost 3 bases and 2 bases, in that order; junction bases with no gene match: 1. The CDR3 runs to 14 residues. Germline CDR1 PRHDT, CDR2 FYEKMQ (reference sequence). DNA of the CDR3: TGTGCCAGCAGCTTCGACAGGGGGCAAGAGACCCAGTACTTC. As protein: CASSFDRGQETQYF.

The chain joins TRBV5-1 to TRBJ1-1; D is unresolved. The germline CDR1 and CDR2 sequences are SGHRS and YFSETQ. This CDR3 is built from 14 residues. The V and J ends lost 2 bases and 5 bases respectively, with 13 bases between them. The CDR3 reads CASSFRKGNTEAFF. Here the CDR3 DNA reads TGCGCCAGCAGCTTCAGGAAGGGAAATACTGAAGCTTTCTTT.

This clone was seen more than once but under ten times. J is TRBJ2-3 and V is TRBV29-1, with 8 bases aligning to TRBD1. Trimming removed 4 bases from V and 6 bases from J; junction bases left unmatched: 3. The CDR3 contains 12 residues. The V gene's germline CDR1 is SQVTM and CDR2 ANQGSEA. CDR3 in DNA: TGCAGCGTTGCAGGGGGCGCGGATACGCAGTATTTT. It specifies CSVAGGADTQYF.

The gene calls are TRBV4-1 and TRBJ2-5, with 8 bases that match TRBD1. Trimming removed 1 base from V and 1 base from J; junction bases left unmatched: 8. The CDR3 loop spans 17 amino acids. Germline CDR1 is MGHRA and CDR2 is YSYEKL. This CDR3 is CASSQVLRDRGQETQYF. For the CDR3, the DNA is TGCGCCAGCAGCCAAGTCCTGCGCGACAGGGGCCAAGAGACCCAGTACTTC.